What follows is one TCR beta chain and its context. The sample comes from a study of blood T cell repertoires in COVID-19. Researchers sorted participants into cohorts using their self-reported clinical history. The CDR3 spans 14 residues. The V gene end was trimmed by 6 bases and the J gene end by 7 bases; junction bases not matched to a gene: 12. Per the germline V gene, CDR1 is MNHNY and CDR2 is SVGAGI (reference sequence). The method was immunoSEQ multiplex PCR; TCRdb's version includes in-frame clones alone and lacks a portion of them. The data show around 400,000 clones, around 92% seen once. The V gene is TRBV6-6, the J gene TRBJ2-7; 7 positions match TRBD2. Specimen: PBMCs or T cells enriched from blood (not recorded which). This sequence was found in a woman in her 30s who had recovered from COVID-19. CDR3 sequence: CASRPKGHGGEQYF. For the CDR3, the DNA is TGTGCCAGCAGACCCAAGGGTCACGGGGGGGAGCAGTACTTC.